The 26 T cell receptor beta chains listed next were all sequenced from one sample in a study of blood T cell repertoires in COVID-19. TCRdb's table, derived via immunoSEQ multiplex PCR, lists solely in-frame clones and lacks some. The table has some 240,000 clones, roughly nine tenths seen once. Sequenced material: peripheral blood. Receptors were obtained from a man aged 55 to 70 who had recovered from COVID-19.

The CDR3 DNA is TGTGCCAGCTCACGGTATTCTCGACAGACCACCGGGGAGCTGTTTTTT. This gives the protein CASSRYSRQTTGELFF. The chain couples TRBV18 to TRBJ2-2; TRBD1 is a possible D gene (5 bases). V lost 4 bases and J lost 4, with 16 bases in between. CDR1 is KGHSH and CDR2 is LQKENI in the germline V gene. The CDR3 extends over 16 amino acids.

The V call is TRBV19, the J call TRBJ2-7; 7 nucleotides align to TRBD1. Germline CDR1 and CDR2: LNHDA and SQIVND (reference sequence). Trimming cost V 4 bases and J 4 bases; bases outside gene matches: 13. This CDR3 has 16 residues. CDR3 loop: CASSRVGGQARYEQYF. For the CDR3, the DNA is TGTGCCAGTAGTAGGGTAGGCGGACAGGCTCGTTACGAGCAGTACTTC.

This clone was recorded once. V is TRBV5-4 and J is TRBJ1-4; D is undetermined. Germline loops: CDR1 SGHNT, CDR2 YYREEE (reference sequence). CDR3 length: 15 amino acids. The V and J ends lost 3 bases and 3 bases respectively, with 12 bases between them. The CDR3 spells CASSSNSEPNEKLFF. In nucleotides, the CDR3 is TGTGCCAGCAGCTCCAATAGTGAGCCTAATGAAAAACTGTTTTTT.

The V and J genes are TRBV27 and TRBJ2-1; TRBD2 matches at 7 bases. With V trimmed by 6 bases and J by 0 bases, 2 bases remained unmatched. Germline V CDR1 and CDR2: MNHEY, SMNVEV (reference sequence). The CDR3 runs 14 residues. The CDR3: CASRRDYSYNEQFF. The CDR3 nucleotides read TGTGCCAGCAGGCGGGACTACTCCTACAATGAGCAGTTCTTC.

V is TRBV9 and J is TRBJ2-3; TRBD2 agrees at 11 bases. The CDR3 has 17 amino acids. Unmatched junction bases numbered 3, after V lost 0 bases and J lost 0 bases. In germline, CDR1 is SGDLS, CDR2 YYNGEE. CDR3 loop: CASSVVSSGGSTDTQYF. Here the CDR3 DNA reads TGTGCCAGCAGCGTAGTATCTAGCGGGGGGAGCACAGATACGCAGTATTTT.

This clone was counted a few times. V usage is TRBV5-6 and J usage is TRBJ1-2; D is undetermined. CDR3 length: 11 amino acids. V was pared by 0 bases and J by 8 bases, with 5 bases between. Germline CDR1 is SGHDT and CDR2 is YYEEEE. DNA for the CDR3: TGTGCCAGCAGCTTGGGAGCCGGCTACACCTTC. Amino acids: CASSLGAGYTF.

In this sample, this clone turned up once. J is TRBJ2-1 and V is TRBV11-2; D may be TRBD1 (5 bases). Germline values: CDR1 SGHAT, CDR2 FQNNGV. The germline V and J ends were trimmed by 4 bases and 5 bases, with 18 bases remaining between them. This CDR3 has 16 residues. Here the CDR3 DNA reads TGTGCCAGCAGCTCACTCTCTAGGGCAGGGAACAATGAGCAGTTCTTC. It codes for CASSSLSRAGNNEQFF.

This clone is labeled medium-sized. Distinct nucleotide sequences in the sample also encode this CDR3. CDR3 sequence: CASSVGQGGEKLFF. CDR3 nucleotides: TGTGCCAGCAGCGTAGGACAGGGGGGCGAAAAACTGTTTTTT. J is TRBJ1-4 and V is TRBV9; 9 bases fit TRBD1. V lost 0 bases to trimming and J lost 8 bases; unmatched junction nucleotides: 2. Germline CDR1 is SGDLS and CDR2 is YYNGEE. The CDR3 length is 14 residues.

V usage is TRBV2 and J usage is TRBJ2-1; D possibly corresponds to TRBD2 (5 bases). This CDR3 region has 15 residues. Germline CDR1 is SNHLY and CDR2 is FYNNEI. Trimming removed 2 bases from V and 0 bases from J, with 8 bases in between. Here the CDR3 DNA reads TGTGCCAGCAGTGAAAAGAGGGTCTCCTACAATGAGCAGTTCTTC. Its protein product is CASSEKRVSYNEQFF. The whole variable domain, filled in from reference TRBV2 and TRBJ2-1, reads EPEVTQTPSHQVTQMGQEVILRCVPISNHLYFYWYRQILGQKVEFLVSFYNNEISEKSEIFDDQFSVERPDGSNFTLKIRSTKLEDSAMYFCASSEKRVSYNEQFFGPGTRLTVL.

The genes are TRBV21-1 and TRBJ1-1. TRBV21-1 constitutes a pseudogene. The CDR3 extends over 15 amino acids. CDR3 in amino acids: CASSKGTYPNTEAFF. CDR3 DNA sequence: TGTGCCAGCAGCAAAGGGACTTATCCGAACACTGAAGCTTTCTTT.

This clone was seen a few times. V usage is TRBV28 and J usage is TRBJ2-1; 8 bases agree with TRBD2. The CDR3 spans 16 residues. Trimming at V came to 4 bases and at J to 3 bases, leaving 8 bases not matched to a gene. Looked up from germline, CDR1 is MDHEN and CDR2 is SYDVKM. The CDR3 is CASSSPSGGSYNEQFF. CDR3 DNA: TGTGCCAGCAGTTCCCCCTCGGGGGGGAGCTACAATGAGCAGTTCTTC.

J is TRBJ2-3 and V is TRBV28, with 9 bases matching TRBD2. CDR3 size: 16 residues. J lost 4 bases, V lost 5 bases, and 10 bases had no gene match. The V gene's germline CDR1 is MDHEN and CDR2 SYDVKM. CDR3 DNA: TGTGCCAGCAGTCCCGGTGGGAGCGGGGGGTCAGATACGCAGTATTTT. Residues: CASSPGGSGGSDTQYF.

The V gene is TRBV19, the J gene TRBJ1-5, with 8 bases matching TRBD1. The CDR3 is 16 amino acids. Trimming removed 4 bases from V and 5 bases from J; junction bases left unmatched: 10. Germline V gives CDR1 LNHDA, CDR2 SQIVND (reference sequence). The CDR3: CASSSPRGQGYQPQHF. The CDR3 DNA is TGTGCCAGTAGTAGCCCCCGAGGACAGGGATATCAGCCCCAGCATTTT.

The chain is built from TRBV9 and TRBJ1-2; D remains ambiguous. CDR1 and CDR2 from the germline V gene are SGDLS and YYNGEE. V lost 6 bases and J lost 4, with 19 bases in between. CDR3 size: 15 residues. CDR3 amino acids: CASTITERSFYGYTF. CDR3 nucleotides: TGTGCCAGCACCATCACAGAGAGAAGCTTCTATGGCTACACCTTC.

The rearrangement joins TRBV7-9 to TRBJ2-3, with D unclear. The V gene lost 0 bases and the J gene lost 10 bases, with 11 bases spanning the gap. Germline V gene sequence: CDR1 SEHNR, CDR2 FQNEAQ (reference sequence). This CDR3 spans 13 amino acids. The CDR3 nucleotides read TGTGCCAGCAGCTTAGCCCCAGGAAATTCGCAGTATTTT. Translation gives CASSLAPGNSQYF.

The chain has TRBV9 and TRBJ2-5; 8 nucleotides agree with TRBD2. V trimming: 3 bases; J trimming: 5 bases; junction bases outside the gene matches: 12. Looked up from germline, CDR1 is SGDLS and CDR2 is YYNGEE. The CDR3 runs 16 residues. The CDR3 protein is CASSGTGGPPWETQYF. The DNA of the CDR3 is TGTGCCAGCAGCGGAACGGGGGGGCCTCCATGGGAGACCCAGTACTTC.

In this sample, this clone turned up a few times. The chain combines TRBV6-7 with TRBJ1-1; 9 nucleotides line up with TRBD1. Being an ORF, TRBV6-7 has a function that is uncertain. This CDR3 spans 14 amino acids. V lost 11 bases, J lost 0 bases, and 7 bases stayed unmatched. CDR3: CAGGRQGVNTEAFF. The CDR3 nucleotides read TGTGCCGGAGGGAGACAGGGGGTGAACACTGAAGCTTTCTTT.

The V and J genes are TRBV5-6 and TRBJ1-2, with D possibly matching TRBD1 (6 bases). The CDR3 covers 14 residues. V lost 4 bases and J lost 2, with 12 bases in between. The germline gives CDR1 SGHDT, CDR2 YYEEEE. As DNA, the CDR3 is TGTGCCAGCAGCAGCTACGACAGGAACTATGGCTACACCTTC. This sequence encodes CASSSYDRNYGYTF. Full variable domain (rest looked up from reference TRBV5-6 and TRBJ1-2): DAGVTQSPTHLIKTRGQQVTLRCSPKSGHDTVSWYQQALGQGPQFIFQYYEEEERQRGNFPDRFSGHQFPNYSSELNVNALLLGDSALYLCASSSYDRNYGYTFGSGTRLTVV.

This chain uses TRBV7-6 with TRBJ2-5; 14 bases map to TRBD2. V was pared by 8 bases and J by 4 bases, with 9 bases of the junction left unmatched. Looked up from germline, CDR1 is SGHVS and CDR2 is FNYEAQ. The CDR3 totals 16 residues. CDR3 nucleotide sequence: TGTGCCAGCCTCCAGGGACTAGCGGGAGTGGGAGAGACCCAGTACTTC. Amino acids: CASLQGLAGVGETQYF.

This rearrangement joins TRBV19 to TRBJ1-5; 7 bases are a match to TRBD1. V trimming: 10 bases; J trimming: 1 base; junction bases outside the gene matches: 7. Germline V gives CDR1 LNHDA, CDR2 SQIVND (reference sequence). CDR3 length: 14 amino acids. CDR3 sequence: CATRRQGSNQPQHF. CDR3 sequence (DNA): TGTGCCACCCGCAGACAGGGCAGCAATCAGCCCCAGCATTTT.

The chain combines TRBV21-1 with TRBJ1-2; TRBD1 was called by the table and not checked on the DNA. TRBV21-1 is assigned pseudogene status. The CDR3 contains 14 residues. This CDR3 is CAGAGGQGFYGYTF. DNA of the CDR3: TGTGCCGGGGCGGGTGGACAGGGATTTTATGGCTACACCTTC.

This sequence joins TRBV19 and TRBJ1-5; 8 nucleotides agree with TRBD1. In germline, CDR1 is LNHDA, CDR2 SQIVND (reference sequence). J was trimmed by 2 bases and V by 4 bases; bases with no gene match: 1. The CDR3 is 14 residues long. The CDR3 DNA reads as TGTGCCAGTAGTACAGGGGGCGGCAATCAGCCCCAGCATTTT. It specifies CASSTGGGNQPQHF.

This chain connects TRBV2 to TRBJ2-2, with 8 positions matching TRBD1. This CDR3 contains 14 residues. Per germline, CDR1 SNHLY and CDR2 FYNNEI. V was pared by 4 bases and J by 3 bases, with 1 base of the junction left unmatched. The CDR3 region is CASSGQGYTGELFF. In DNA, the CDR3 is TGTGCCAGCAGTGGACAGGGGTACACCGGGGAGCTGTTTTTT. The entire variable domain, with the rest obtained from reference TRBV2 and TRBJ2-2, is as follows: EPEVTQTPSHQVTQMGQEVILRCVPISNHLYFYWYRQILGQKVEFLVSFYNNEISEKSEIFDDQFSVERPDGSNFTLKIRSTKLEDSAMYFCASSGQGYTGELFFGEGSRLTVL.

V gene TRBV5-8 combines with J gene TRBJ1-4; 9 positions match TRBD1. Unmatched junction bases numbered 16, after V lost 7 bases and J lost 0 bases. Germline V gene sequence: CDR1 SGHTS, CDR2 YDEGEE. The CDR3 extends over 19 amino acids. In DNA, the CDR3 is TGTGCCAGCCTGGCGATCGGACAGGGGATGGGGGCAACTAATGAAAAACTGTTTTTT. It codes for CASLAIGQGMGATNEKLFF.

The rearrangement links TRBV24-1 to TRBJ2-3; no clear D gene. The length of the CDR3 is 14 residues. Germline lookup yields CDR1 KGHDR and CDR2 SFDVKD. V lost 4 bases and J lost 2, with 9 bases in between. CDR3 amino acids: CATSDPGSTDTQYF. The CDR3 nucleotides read TGTGCCACCAGTGACCCCGGGTCCACAGATACGCAGTATTTT.

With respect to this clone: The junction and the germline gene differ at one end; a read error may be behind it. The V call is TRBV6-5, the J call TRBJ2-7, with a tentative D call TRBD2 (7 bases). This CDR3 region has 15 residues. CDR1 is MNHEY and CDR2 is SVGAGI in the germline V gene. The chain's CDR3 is CARSTRGGGSYEQYF. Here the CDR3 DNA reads TGTGCCCGCAGTACCCGAGGGGGGGGGTCCTACGAGCAGTACTTC.